A selection of T cell receptor beta chains follows, all from one sample in a study of PD-1 blockade in classical Hodgkin lymphoma. The assay was immunoSEQ multiplex PCR, and TCRdb's table has in-frame clones only and misses some. Of about 14,000 clones in the sample, more than 70% were seen once. This specimen was peripheral blood mononuclear cells (PBMCs), taken at baseline. Every receptor here comes from a human donor with classical Hodgkin lymphoma. Both conserved end residues are trimmed from each CDR3. Fields, in order: clone size, D gene, V gene, J gene, CDR3 protein. A D gene is named only where the DNA matches it firmly. Expanded clones are given a class, and other clones once, few, many or no size at all.

-,-,TRBV11-3,TRBJ2-6,ASSLDTTSGANVLT
few,TRBD1,TRBV5-1,TRBJ2-7,ASSLLTGVAHEQY
-,-,TRBV5-5,TRBJ2-7,ASSLEVNEQY
-,TRBD1,TRBV15,TRBJ1-1,ATSRGTGGVNTEAF
-,-,TRBV9,TRBJ1-3,ASSVGPRDTIY
-,-,TRBV2,TRBJ2-7,ASRGGYEQY
-,-,TRBV27,TRBJ2-3,ASSPSPGRTDTQY
-,TRBD1,TRBV7-9,TRBJ1-2,ASSSWFGTANYGYT
-,-,TRBV5-1,TRBJ1-1,ASSLARDSSQAF
-,TRBD1,TRBV30,TRBJ2-1,AWSTPTGANEQF
-,TRBD2,TRBV7-6,TRBJ2-7,ASSLAPSGSTHEQY
-,-,TRBV5-4,TRBJ1-6,ASSPAGSGNSPLH
-,TRBD1,TRBV7-9,TRBJ1-2,ASSLGSGGFYGYT
-,-,TRBV7-9,TRBJ1-3,ASSPPTASGNTIY
-,TRBD2,TRBV5-1,TRBJ2-1,ASSFWTSGAYNEQF
few,-,TRBV28,TRBJ1-5,ASSPGGSNQPQH
-,-,TRBV11-2,TRBJ2-7,ASSPQGMEDEQY
-,-,TRBV28,TRBJ1-5,ASSLHPSNQPQH
once,-,TRBV5-3,TRBJ2-1,ARSFPSTYNEQF
-,-,TRBV29-1,TRBJ2-5,SVAHRQTETQY
-,TRBD1,TRBV19,TRBJ1-3,ASNPTGNGNTIY
-,TRBD1,TRBV7-9,TRBJ1-5,ASSPGTELYQPQH
-,-,TRBV4-1,TRBJ2-7,ASSQDGGEQY
-,TRBD1,TRBV6-5,TRBJ2-7,ASSYRWTGQGGEQY